Shown below are 2 T cell receptor beta chains from a single sample sequenced in a study of shared clonotypes between healthy human individuals. Using immunoSEQ multiplex PCR, the repertoire was profiled, and TCRdb retains in-frame clones only, with some absent. The sample consists of about 2.4 million clones, approximately 93% of them appearing once. Source material: naive CD4+ T cells from PBMCs. Described subset: CD45RA+ positively selected. These receptors were taken from a man aged 18 to 30 in good health. Some clones in this sample may be carry-over from other donors' samples.

This rearrangement joins TRBV4-1 to TRBJ2-1; TRBD1 matches 11 bases. CDR1 MGHRA and CDR2 YSYEKL come from the germline V gene. The V and J ends lost 4 bases and 10 bases, in that order; junction bases with no gene match: 18. The CDR3 has 18 residues. This chain's CDR3 is CASSRPKLRDRGGIEQFF. The CDR3 DNA sequence: TGCGCCAGCAGCCGGCCGAAACTACGGGACAGGGGGGGAATAGAGCAGTTCTTC.

The chain couples TRBV6-5 to TRBJ2-7; 9 bases are shared with TRBD2. Germline trimming cut 5 bases from V and 5 bases from J; bases unmatched to any gene: 4. The CDR3 is 13 residues long. Germline assignment: CDR1 MNHEY and CDR2 SVGAGI. The CDR3 sequence is CASSTWTSDEQYF. CDR3 bases: TGTGCCAGCAGTACATGGACTAGCGACGAGCAGTACTTC.